This is a list of T cell receptor beta chains from one sample in a study of blood T cell repertoires in COVID-19. Clones were sequenced by immunoSEQ multiplex PCR, and TCRdb holds only the in-frame ones, with some missing. The sample includes some 160,000 clones, around four fifths seen only once; the top ten take around 8.4%. Sequencing input: peripheral blood. The origin of the receptors is a woman at least 80 years old with COVID-19, enrolled during active disease. The CDR3 runs from the conserved cysteine through the conserved F or W. A D gene is named only where the DNA matches it firmly. Expanded clones get a size class; other rows say once, few or many, or leave the size out.

v_gene,d_gene,j_gene,abundance,CDR3aa,CDR3nt
TRBV5-1,TRBD1,TRBJ1-3,-,CASSLAPGQGNTIYF,TGCGCCAGCAGCTTGGCCCCGGGACAGGGAAACACCATATATTTT
TRBV2,-,TRBJ1-6,few,CASSLGVNSPLHF,TGTGCCAGCAGTCTAGGGGTCAATTCACCCCTCCACTTT
TRBV7-2,TRBD1,TRBJ2-7,-,CASSFRGRHEQYF,TGTGCCAGCAGCTTCAGGGGGCGGCACGAGCAGTACTTC
TRBV9,-,TRBJ1-2,-,CASSVAWRANYGYTF,TGTGCCAGCAGCGTAGCTTGGAGAGCTAACTATGGCTACACCTTC
TRBV5-1,-,TRBJ1-4,-,CASSLAARATNEKLFF,TGCGCCAGCAGCTTGGCCGCCAGGGCAACTAATGAAAAACTGTTTTTT
TRBV5-6,-,TRBJ1-5,-,CASSLAGGQPQHF,TGTGCCAGCAGCTTGGCGGGGGGTCAGCCCCAGCATTTT
TRBV15,-,TRBJ2-7,-,CATSRVRGPLPYEQYF,TGTGCCACCAGCAGAGTACGTGGCCCACTACCCTACGAGCAGTACTTC
TRBV5-5,TRBD2,TRBJ2-7,-,CASSGRLAGAYEQYF,TGTGCCAGCAGCGGGCGACTAGCGGGAGCCTACGAGCAGTACTTC
TRBV3-1/TRBV3-2,-,TRBJ1-2,-,CASSQVGPPIYGYTF,TGTGCCAGCAGCCAAGTTGGTCCCCCTATCTATGGCTACACCTTC
TRBV2,TRBD1,TRBJ1-6,-,CASKGQGSSPLHF,TGTGCCAGCAAGGGACAGGGGAGTTCACCCCTCCACTTT
TRBV2,TRBD2,TRBJ2-1,once,CASSEIAGGPGFF,TGTGCCAGCAGTGAAATAGCGGGGGGCCCGGGGTTCTTC
TRBV7-7,TRBD1,TRBJ1-2,-,CASSPLQGAKDGYTF,TGTGCTAGCAGCCCATTACAGGGGGCGAAGGATGGCTACACCTTC
TRBV19,-,TRBJ2-1,-,CATAPGAKKGVKSHEQFF,TGTGCCACCGCCCCAGGGGCGAAGAAGGGAGTTAAGTCGCATGAGCAGTTCTTC
TRBV19,TRBD1,TRBJ1-5,-,CASSTRTGVSRNQPQHF,TGTGCCAGTAGTACCCGGACAGGGGTAAGTCGAAATCAGCCCCAGCATTTT
TRBV2,TRBD1,TRBJ1-2,-,CASSGQGNNYGYTF,TGTGCCAGCAGTGGACAGGGTAATAACTATGGCTACACCTTC
TRBV11-2,TRBD2,TRBJ2-1,-,CASSLGGGANEQFF,TGTGCCAGCAGCCTTGGCGGGGGGGCAAATGAGCAGTTCTTC
TRBV6-5,TRBD1,TRBJ2-7,-,CASSSDRGPREQYF,TGTGCCAGCAGTTCGGACAGGGGGCCCCGCGAGCAGTACTTC
TRBV20-1,-,TRBJ2-1,-,CSASFTTARNNEQFF,TGCAGTGCTAGTTTCACAACAGCTCGAAACAATGAGCAGTTCTTC
TRBV5-1,-,TRBJ2-1,few,CASSFPRPGGSDSYNEQFF,TGCGCCAGCAGCTTCCCTCGGCCTGGCGGCTCAGACTCCTACAATGAGCAGTTCTTC
TRBV10-2,TRBD2,TRBJ2-7,-,CASGAASGNHGEQYF,TGCGCCAGCGGGGCGGCTAGCGGGAATCATGGCGAGCAGTACTTC
TRBV5-1,-,TRBJ1-1,-,CASGPEGNTEAFF,TGCGCCAGCGGCCCGGAGGGGAACACTGAAGCTTTCTTT
TRBV7-9,-,TRBJ1-1,-,CASSSSTANTEAFF,TGTGCCAGCAGCTCATCTACAGCGAACACTGAAGCTTTCTTT
TRBV7-9,TRBD1,TRBJ2-7,-,CASSFRQGVAGQYF,TGTGCCAGCAGCTTCAGACAGGGGGTGGCTGGGCAGTACTTC
TRBV11-2,TRBD1,TRBJ1-5,-,CASSLDRGLLRTQHF,TGTGCCAGCAGTTTAGACAGGGGGCTCCTCCGAACCCAGCATTTT
TRBV12-5,TRBD2,TRBJ2-7,few,CARGRENPYEQYF,TGTGCTAGGGGGCGGGAGAACCCCTACGAGCAGTACTTC
TRBV9,-,TRBJ1-2,-,CASSVEGGILGYTF,TGTGCCAGCAGCGTAGAGGGGGGGATACTTGGCTACACCTTC
TRBV5-1,TRBD1,TRBJ1-4,-,CASSPQGQGTTNEKLFF,TGCGCCAGCAGCCCTCAAGGACAGGGAACCACTAATGAAAAACTGTTTTTT
TRBV4-2,-,TRBJ1-2,-,CASSQDQVSPYGYTF,TGTGCCAGCAGCCAAGATCAGGTATCCCCCTATGGCTACACCTTC
TRBV20-1,-,TRBJ2-1,once,CSAQTDFWQFF,TGCAGTGCTCAGACAGACTTTTGGCAGTTCTTC
TRBV6-6,-,TRBJ2-3,-,CASSYSAAGRADTQYF,TGTGCCAGCAGTTACTCGGCGGCGGGACGGGCAGATACGCAGTATTTT
TRBV19,-,TRBJ2-6,-,CASSLRGAGANVLTF,TGTGCCAGTAGTCTAAGGGGTGCTGGGGCCAACGTCCTGACTTTC
TRBV6-5,TRBD2,TRBJ2-7,once,CASRGLAGGEQYF,TGTGCCAGCAGGGGACTAGCGGGCGGAGAGCAGTACTTC
TRBV9,TRBD1,TRBJ1-6,-,CASKIGQADNSPLHF,TGTGCCAGCAAAATTGGACAGGCGGATAATTCACCCCTCCACTTT
TRBV19,-,TRBJ1-1,once,CATLGRERNTEAFF,TGTGCCACCCTAGGGCGGGAGAGGAACACTGAAGCTTTCTTT
TRBV7-3,-,TRBJ1-1,-,CASSLTRQANTEAFF,TGTGCCAGCAGCCTCACCCGGCAGGCGAACACTGAAGCTTTCTTT
TRBV4-1,-,TRBJ2-5,-,CASSQDPAGLETQYF,TGCGCCAGCAGCCAAGACCCAGCAGGGTTAGAGACCCAGTACTTC
TRBV24-1,-,TRBJ2-3,-,CATSDLGLGATDTQYF,TGTGCCACCAGTGATTTGGGGCTGGGGGCCACAGATACGCAGTATTTT
TRBV6-5,-,TRBJ1-6,few,CASSLQTESTSPLHF,TGTGCCAGCAGTCTACAGACGGAAAGTACTTCACCCCTCCACTTT
TRBV19,TRBD1,TRBJ1-5,-,CASKQDREGQPQHF,TGTGCCAGTAAACAGGACAGGGAGGGTCAGCCCCAGCATTTT
TRBV27,TRBD2,TRBJ2-1,-,CASSLRDYANEQFF,TGTGCCAGCAGTTTGCGGGACTATGCAAATGAGCAGTTCTTC
TRBV2,-,TRBJ1-5,-,CASSGTRDQPQHF,TGTGCCAGCAGCGGGACACGCGATCAGCCCCAGCATTTT
TRBV5-1,TRBD1,TRBJ1-2,-,CASSPGTARYGYTF,TGCGCCAGCAGCCCCGGGACAGCCCGCTATGGCTACACCTTC
TRBV10-3,-,TRBJ2-7,-,CAISGGGVLYEQYF,TGTGCCATCAGTGGAGGGGGGGTCCTCTACGAGCAGTACTTC
TRBV5-1,-,TRBJ1-2,once,CASSSLTDGYTF,TGCGCCAGCAGCTCCCTAACAGATGGCTACACCTTC
TRBV3-1/TRBV3-2,-,TRBJ1-1,-,CASSLSLQGTEAFF,TGTGCCAGCAGCTTAAGCCTACAGGGTACTGAAGCTTTCTTT
TRBV3-1/TRBV3-2,TRBD1,TRBJ1-1,-,CASSQVYRGPTEAFF,TGTGCCAGCAGCCAAGTCTACAGGGGGCCCACTGAAGCTTTCTTT
TRBV29-1,-,TRBJ2-3,-,CSVVGSWETDTQYF,TGCAGCGTTGTAGGGTCCTGGGAGACAGATACGCAGTATTTT
TRBV6-6,-,TRBJ1-5,-,CASSFEGNQPQHF,TGTGCCAGCAGTTTCGAGGGAAATCAGCCCCAGCATTTT
TRBV11-2,-,TRBJ2-1,once,CASSLATYNEQFF,TGTGCCAGCAGCTTAGCTACCTACAATGAGCAGTTCTTC
TRBV15,TRBD2,TRBJ2-1,-,CATSGGEREGVYEQFF,TGTGCCACCAGCGGAGGGGAGCGGGAGGGGGTCTATGAGCAGTTCTTC
TRBV5-1,TRBD2,TRBJ2-1,-,CASSLTSGELDEQFF,TGCGCCAGCAGCTTGACTAGCGGGGAACTGGATGAGCAGTTCTTC
TRBV3-1/TRBV3-2,-,TRBJ1-2,-,CASSLRSGVSGLGYTF,TGTGCCAGCAGCCTCCGCTCCGGGGTTTCGGGATTGGGCTACACCTTC
TRBV3-1/TRBV3-2,TRBD1,TRBJ2-2,-,CASSQLRDRDPGELFF,TGTGCCAGCAGCCAGCTCCGGGACAGGGATCCCGGGGAGCTGTTTTTT
TRBV15,TRBD1,TRBJ1-3,-,CATSRQGTGNTIYF,TGTGCCACCAGCCGACAGGGGACGGGAAACACCATATATTTT